This TCR beta chain stems from a study of OX40 agonist ivuxolimab in advanced cancers. About the research overall: Patients achieving partial responses numbered three: one hepatocellular carcinoma case and two cutaneous melanoma cases.

Produced via immunoSEQ multiplex PCR; TCRdb's table is partial and in-frame only. The sample shows about 45,000 clones, roughly 90% of them seen only once. The V segment lost 0 bases and the J segment 8 bases; nucleotides outside the gene matches: 3. Germline lookup yields CDR1 SGHTA and CDR2 FQGNSA. CDR3 length: 13 amino acids. With baseline, cycle 4 day 1, and cycle 7 day 1 as timepoints, blood was sampled. The chain joins TRBV7-2 to TRBJ1-2; 7 bases fit TRBD1. Sequencing was performed on CD4+ or CD8+ T cells sorted from blood, taken in a trial of the OX40 agonist ivuxolimab. The sequence was obtained from an adult with an advanced solid tumor such as melanoma, head and neck, liver or kidney cancer. In DNA, the CDR3 is TGTGCCAGCAGCTTAGCGCTGGGACAGGGCTACACCTTC. It specifies CASSLALGQGYTF.